This T cell receptor beta chain was sequenced for a study of CD8 T cells in ankylosing spondylitis. The ends lost 2 bases at V and 8 bases at J; junction bases unmatched: 6. The length of the CDR3 is 13 residues. In germline, CDR1 is SGHRS, CDR2 YFSETQ. For TCR beta, libraries came from quantitative 5'-RACE with molecular barcodes. TCRdb redid the calling of the 5' RACE reads with MiXCR, one entry per CDR3 protein. This repertoire shows around 890,000 distinct CDR3 sequences, about 10% found once; its top ten account for around 0.51%. This clonotype was observed a few times. Its antigen is unknown. Study-wide results and limits: A CD8+ phenotype characterized the disease-linked clones, which were relatively rare in peripheral blood. Apparently characteristic of ankylosing spondylitis blood was a TCR beta motif (fewer than ten highly homologous variants).

The sequencing sample was made of blood, either unsorted or a sorted T cell fraction (not recorded which). The rearrangement links TRBV5-1 to TRBJ1-2; 7 bases map to TRBD1. The clonotype comes from a male donor with ankylosing spondylitis. CDR3: CASSLEGQTGYTF. The CDR3 DNA reads TGCGCCAGCAGCTTAGAGGGACAGACCGGCTACACCTTC.